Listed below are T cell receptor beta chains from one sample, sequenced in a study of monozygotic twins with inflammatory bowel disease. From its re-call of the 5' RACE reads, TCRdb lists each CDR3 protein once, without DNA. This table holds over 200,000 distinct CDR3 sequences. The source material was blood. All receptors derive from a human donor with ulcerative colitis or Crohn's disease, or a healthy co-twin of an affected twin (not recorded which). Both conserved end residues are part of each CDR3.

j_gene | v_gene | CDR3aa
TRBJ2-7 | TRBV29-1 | CSVLWGSEQYF
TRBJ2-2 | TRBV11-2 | CASSLGLAGGPALNTGELFF
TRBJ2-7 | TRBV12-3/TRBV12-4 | CASSLDLDEQYF
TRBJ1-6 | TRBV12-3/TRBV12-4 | CASSFVGSASPLHF
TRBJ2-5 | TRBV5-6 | CASSLVAEETQYF
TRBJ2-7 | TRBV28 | CASLGTAYEQYF
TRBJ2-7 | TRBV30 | CAWSSWASYEQYF
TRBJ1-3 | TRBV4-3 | CASSQDPGTGNTIYF
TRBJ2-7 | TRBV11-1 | CASSLVIAGGKNNYEQYF
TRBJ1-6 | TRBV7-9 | CASSRMTGGNNSPLHF
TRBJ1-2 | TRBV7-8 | CASSLAPSWVGYTF
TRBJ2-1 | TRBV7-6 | CASSPKISGSNEQFF
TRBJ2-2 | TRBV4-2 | CASSQDWNTGELFF
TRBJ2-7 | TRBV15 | CATSRVSDAGYEQYF
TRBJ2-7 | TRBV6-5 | CASSYSPQAAFYEQYF